The 25 T cell receptor beta chains listed next were all sequenced from one sample in a study of early T cells in non-severe SARS-CoV-2 infection. TCRdb re-called the 5' RACE reads through MiXCR, storing one row per CDR3 protein. This table holds about 34,000 distinct CDR3 sequences, roughly 7.1% found once. Sequences were derived from whole blood, sampled at baseline. These receptors were obtained from an adult who was a healthcare worker with PCR-confirmed SARS-CoV-2 infection or an uninfected control (not recorded which).

The sample holds many counts of this clonotype. The genes are TRBV5-6 and TRBJ1-2; D is unresolved. V lost 2 bases and J 5 bases, leaving 10 bases between the germline ends. From germline, CDR1 is SGHDT and CDR2 YYEEEE. This CDR3 contains 13 residues. The CDR3 bases are TGTGCCAGCAGCTTAGAGAGAGTTTATGGCTACACCTTC. Its translation: CASSLERVYGYTF.

This clonotype has ten or more counts. The chain has TRBV6-1 and TRBJ2-7; TRBD1 agrees at 7 bases. The V gene end was trimmed by 9 bases and the J gene end by 0 bases; junction bases not matched to a gene: 14. This CDR3 is 16 amino acids long. Germline V lookup: CDR1 MNHNS, CDR2 SASEGT. The CDR3 sequence is CARAVPGQKSSYEQYV. CDR3 sequence (DNA): TGTGCCAGAGCGGTACCGGGACAGAAAAGCTCCTACGAGCAGTACGTC.

This clonotype was detected ten times or more. J is TRBJ1-5 and V is TRBV12-3 or TRBV12-4; D unresolved. V was clipped by 7 bases and J by 1 base, with 8 bases between them. CDR3 size: 13 residues. CDR3 nucleotides: TGTGCCAGCACCTTAGGCAGCAATCAGCCCCAGCATTTT. Its protein is CASTLGSNQPQHF.

The table lists this clonotype with a few counts. The J gene is TRBJ2-2, the V gene TRBV19, with no clear D. In germline, CDR1 is LNHDA, CDR2 SQIVND (reference sequence). Between the trimmed V and J ends, which lost 5 bases and 0 bases, there was a span of 7 bases. This CDR3 region has 14 residues. CDR3 nucleotides: TGTGCCAGTAGTGGCACATCGAACACCGGGGAGCTGTTTTTT. It yields the protein CASSGTSNTGELFF.

This clonotype was observed a handful of times. The chain couples TRBV20-1 to TRBJ1-2; no clear D gene. This CDR3 region has 13 residues. V lost 4 bases and J lost 4, with 13 bases in between. The germline V gene encodes CDR1 DFQATT and CDR2 SNEGSKA (reference sequence). Written as DNA, the CDR3 is TGCAGTGCTACAGAAGCCGGGTTCTATGGCTACACCTTC. Protein: CSATEAGFYGYTF.

In this sample, this clonotype turned up a few times. V usage is TRBV7-2 and J usage is TRBJ1-1; 9 positions agree with TRBD1. Germline V gene lookup returns CDR1 SGHTA and CDR2 FQGNSA. The CDR3 sequence is 14 residues long. Trimming removed 2 bases from V and 4 bases from J; junction bases left unmatched: 2. DNA of the CDR3: TGTGCCAGCAGCTTAAGGACAGGGGTCACTGAAGCTTTCTTT. It translates to CASSLRTGVTEAFF.

This clonotype came up many times. The V gene is TRBV24-1, the J gene TRBJ2-7; weak D call: TRBD1 (6 bases). Per the germline V gene, CDR1 is KGHDR and CDR2 is SFDVKD. The V end was cut by 4 bases, the J end by 0 bases, with 15 bases between. The CDR3 runs 16 residues. CDR3 amino acids: CATSELTGQHSYEQYV. CDR3 DNA sequence: TGTGCCACCAGTGAACTTACAGGACAGCACTCCTACGAGCAGTACGTC.

In this sample, this clonotype turned up many times. The chain joins TRBV7-2 to TRBJ1-5, with unresolved D. This CDR3 region has 15 residues. Trimming removed 3 bases at V and 2 bases at J, with 11 bases between. In germline, CDR1 is SGHTA, CDR2 FQGNSA. The CDR3 here is CASSLGSWGNQPQHF. CDR3 bases: TGTGCCAGCAGCTTGGGGTCGTGGGGCAATCAGCCCCAGCATTTT.

This clonotype was seen many times. J is TRBJ2-1 and V is TRBV29-1; D remains unclear. CDR3 length: 12 amino acids. Germline V gives CDR1 SQVTM, CDR2 ANQGSEA. V was pared by 4 bases and J by 6 bases, with 10 bases between. The CDR3: CSVVRSVNEQFF. CDR3 in DNA: TGCAGCGTTGTACGGTCAGTCAATGAGCAGTTCTTC.

This clonotype was seen ten or more times. The chain uses TRBV6-1 and TRBJ2-7; 7 bases align to TRBD1. Germline V CDR1 and CDR2: MNHNS, SASEGT. The CDR3 is 15 residues long. J gave up 0 bases and V 7 bases, and 9 bases lay outside the gene matches. The CDR3 DNA follows: TGTGCCAGCAATAGAGGGACAGCTCTCTCCTACGAGCAGTACGTC. Translating gives CASNRGTALSYEQYV.

The table lists this clonotype with many counts. The chain couples TRBV3-1 to TRBJ1-5; D unresolved. This CDR3 has 15 residues. The V and J ends lost 1 base and 4 bases respectively, with 11 bases between them. Per germline, CDR1 LGHDT and CDR2 YNNKEL (reference sequence). The CDR3 nucleotides read TGTGCCAGCAGCCAAGGAAACGGCGGTAATCAGCCCCAGCATTTT. This encodes CASSQGNGGNQPQHF.

This clonotype has a single count. The rearrangement joins TRBV29-1 to TRBJ2-3, with a weak D call TRBD2 (5 bases). The germline CDR1 and CDR2 sequences are SQVTM and ANQGSEA. This CDR3 contains 13 residues. V lost 3 bases, J lost 2 bases, and 9 bases lay in between. CDR3 nucleotide sequence: TGCAGCGTTGACCACGGGAACACAGATACGCAGTATTTT. This encodes CSVDHGNTDTQYF.

Many counts were recorded for this clonotype. CDR3 sequence reads: CASSPSGLATDTQYF. In DNA, the CDR3 is TGTGCCAGCAGCCCTAGCGGGTTGGCCACAGATACGCAGTATTTT. The J gene is TRBJ2-3, the V gene TRBV28, with TRBD2 matching over 8 bases. There are 15 residues in the CDR3. Germline CDR1 MDHEN, CDR2 SYDVKM. After removal of 6 bases from V and 2 bases from J, the junction contained 7 bases not matched to a gene.

This clonotype was recorded once. V and J are TRBV5-1 and TRBJ2-3, with D possibly matching TRBD1 (6 bases). The germline CDR1 and CDR2 sequences are SGHRS and YFSETQ. The CDR3 consists of 16 residues. Deletions cut 1 base from V and 2 bases from J, with 14 bases between. CDR3 amino acids: CASSLTGTTTTDTQYF. CDR3 DNA: TGCGCCAGCAGCTTGACAGGGACGACTACCACAGATACGCAGTATTTT.

As concerns this clonotype: Given a much more abundant clone one base away, this may be a read error. V gene TRBV5-1 combines with J gene TRBJ2-1; 10 bases fit TRBD2. CDR1 and CDR2 from the germline V gene are SGHRS and YFSETQ. This CDR3 is built from 14 residues. V was pared by 4 bases and J by 5 bases, with 3 bases of the junction left unmatched. CDR3 amino acids: CASSVGLADNEQFF. CDR3 DNA sequence: TGCGCCAGCAGCGTTGGACTAGCGGACAATGAGCAGTTCTTC.

This clonotype was seen a few times. This chain joins TRBV5-1 and TRBJ2-1; 9 bases match TRBD2. The CDR3 consists of 14 residues. Germline V CDR1 and CDR2: SGHRS, YFSETQ. V shed 4 bases and J 7 bases; nucleotides not matched to a gene: 6. The CDR3 spells CASSISGSLNEQFF. CDR3 coding DNA: TGCGCCAGCAGCATTAGCGGGAGTCTTAATGAGCAGTTCTTC.

In its sample, this clonotype ranks as medium-sized. The chain links TRBV4-2 to TRBJ2-1; 10 nucleotides align to TRBD1. Per the germline V gene, CDR1 is LGHNA and CDR2 is YNFKEQ. CDR3 length: 17 residues. J lost 3 bases, V lost 2 bases, and 7 bases had no gene match. The CDR3 sequence: CASSQFPGQGVYNEQFF. As DNA, the CDR3 is TGTGCCAGCAGCCAATTTCCCGGACAGGGGGTCTACAATGAGCAGTTCTTC.

This clonotype was seen a few times. The V gene is TRBV11-2, the J gene TRBJ2-2; D is unclear. The CDR3 has 13 amino acids. The germline V gene has CDR1 SGHAT and CDR2 FQNNGV. The V and J ends lost 3 bases and 3 bases respectively, with 5 bases between them. The DNA for the CDR3 is TGTGCCAGCAGCTTGGCTTACACCGGGGAGCTGTTTTTT. As protein: CASSLAYTGELFF.

Details on this clonotype: One base away lies a much larger clone, so this may be a sequencing read error. The rearrangement uses TRBV29-1 and TRBJ1-2, with a possible D match to TRBD1 (6 bases). V lost 5 bases and J 6 bases, leaving 10 bases between the germline ends. The germline V gene has CDR1 SQVTM and CDR2 ANQGSEA. The CDR3 spans 11 residues. CDR3 protein: CSVRTGNGYTF. CDR3 nucleotide sequence: TGCAGCGTTCGCACAGGGAATGGCTACACCTTC. The full variable domain, its missing parts supplied by reference TRBV29-1 and TRBJ1-2, is SAVISQKPSRDICQRGTSLTIQCQVDSQVTMMFWYRQQPGQSLTLIATANQGSEATYESGFVIDKFPISRPNLTFSTLTVSNMSPEDSSIYLCSVRTGNGYTFGSGTRLTVV.

V is TRBV12-3 or TRBV12-4 and J is TRBJ2-3; D call uncertain. V dropped 1 base and J dropped 1 base, with 9 bases sitting between them. This CDR3 has 15 residues. In nucleotides, the CDR3 is TGTGCCAGCAGTTTAGAACACCGGGGCACAGATACGCAGTATTTT. This encodes CASSLEHRGTDTQYF.

The rearrangement links TRBV6-5 to TRBJ2-2; D call uncertain. The CDR3 runs to 12 residues. Germline values: CDR1 MNHEY, CDR2 SVGAGI. Deletions cut 2 bases from V and 7 bases from J, with 5 bases between. This CDR3 is CASSYRVGELFF. The CDR3 coding sequence is TGTGCCAGCAGTTACCGGGTCGGGGAGCTGTTTTTT.

The table lists this clonotype with many counts. The J gene is TRBJ2-7, the V gene TRBV4-2; D gene unclear. Per the germline V gene, CDR1 is LGHNA and CDR2 is YNFKEQ. The CDR3 length is 15 residues. V lost 1 base and J 3 bases, leaving 13 bases between the germline ends. In DNA form, the CDR3 reads TGTGCCAGCAGCCAAGCGATCGGTAGCAACTACGAGCAGTACTTC. It specifies CASSQAIGSNYEQYF.

This clonotype was recorded at least ten times. One end of the junction varies from germline; a read error may be responsible. The genes are TRBV7-7 and TRBJ2-7; possible D gene TRBD1, 6 bases. Germline V CDR1 and CDR2: SSHAT, FNYEAQ (reference sequence). The CDR3 sequence is 15 residues long. This CDR3 is CASSLDSGHLYEQYF. The CDR3 region has the DNA TGTGCTAGCAGCTTGGACTCGGGACACCTTTACGAGCAGTACTTC.

This clonotype was seen a few times. The J gene is TRBJ1-6, the V gene TRBV27, with D possibly being TRBD1 (5 bases). Germline V CDR1 and CDR2: MNHEY, SMNVEV (reference sequence). Deletions cut 6 bases from V and 7 bases from J, with 10 bases between. This CDR3 contains 13 residues. CDR3 bases: TGTGCCAGCAGAGGGAGACAGAATTCACCCCTCCACTTT. Protein: CASRGRQNSPLHF.

V is TRBV20-1 and J is TRBJ2-1; perhaps TRBD2 as D (5 bases). This CDR3 is 15 amino acids long. The V gene's germline CDR1 is DFQATT and CDR2 SNEGSKA (reference sequence). Trimming stripped 0 bases from V and 0 bases from J, with 9 bases between. CDR3 protein: CSAREKGSSYNEQFF. The CDR3 DNA reads as TGCAGTGCTAGAGAGAAAGGGAGCTCCTACAATGAGCAGTTCTTC.